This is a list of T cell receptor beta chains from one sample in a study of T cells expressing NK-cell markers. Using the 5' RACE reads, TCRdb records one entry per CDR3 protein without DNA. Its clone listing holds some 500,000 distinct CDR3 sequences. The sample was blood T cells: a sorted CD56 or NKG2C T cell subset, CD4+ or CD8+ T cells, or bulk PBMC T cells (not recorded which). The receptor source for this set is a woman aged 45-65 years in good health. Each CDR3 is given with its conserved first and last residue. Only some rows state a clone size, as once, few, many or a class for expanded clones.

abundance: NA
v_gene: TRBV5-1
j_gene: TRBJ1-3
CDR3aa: CASSDPSSGNTIYF

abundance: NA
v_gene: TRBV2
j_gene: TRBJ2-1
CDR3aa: CASSKTGIYNEQFF

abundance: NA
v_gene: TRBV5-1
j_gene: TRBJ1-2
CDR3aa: CASRIIPGLYGYTF

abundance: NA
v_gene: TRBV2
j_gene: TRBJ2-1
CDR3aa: CASSQTSGSDPFF

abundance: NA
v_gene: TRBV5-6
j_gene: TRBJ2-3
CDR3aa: CASSRTPETDTQYF

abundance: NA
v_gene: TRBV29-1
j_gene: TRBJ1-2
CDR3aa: CSVEHIGQPRYTF

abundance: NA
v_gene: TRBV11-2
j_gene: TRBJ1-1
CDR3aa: CASSLGTVMNTEAFF

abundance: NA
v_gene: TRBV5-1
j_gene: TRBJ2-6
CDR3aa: CASSVRGSGANVLTF

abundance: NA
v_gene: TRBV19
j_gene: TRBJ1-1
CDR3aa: CASSTHGQGLTEAFF

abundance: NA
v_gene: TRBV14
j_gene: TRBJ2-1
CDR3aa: CASRIGVKGYKQFF

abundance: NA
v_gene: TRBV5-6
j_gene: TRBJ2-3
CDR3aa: CASSWGPRDTQYF

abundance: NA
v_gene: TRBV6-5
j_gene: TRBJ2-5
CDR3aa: CASSDQRQGDQETQYF

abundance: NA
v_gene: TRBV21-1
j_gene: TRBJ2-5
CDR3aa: CASSEGQAFLRGETQYF

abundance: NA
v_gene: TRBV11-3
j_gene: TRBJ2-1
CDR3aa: CASAGGPVEQFF

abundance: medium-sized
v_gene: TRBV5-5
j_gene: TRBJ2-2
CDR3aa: CASSKALAPNTGELFF

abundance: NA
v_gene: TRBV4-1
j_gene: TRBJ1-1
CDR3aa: CASSPPTGWNTEAFF

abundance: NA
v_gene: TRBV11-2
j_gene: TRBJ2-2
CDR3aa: CASSPRRELFF

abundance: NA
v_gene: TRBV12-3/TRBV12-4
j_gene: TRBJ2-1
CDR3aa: CASSPRLAAYNEQFF

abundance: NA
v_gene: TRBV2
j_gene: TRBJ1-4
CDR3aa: CASSRGVVEKLFF

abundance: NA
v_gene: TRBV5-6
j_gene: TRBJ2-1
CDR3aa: CASIPKGTPSRKQFF

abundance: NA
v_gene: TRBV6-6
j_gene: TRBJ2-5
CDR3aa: CASSIQGRQETQYF

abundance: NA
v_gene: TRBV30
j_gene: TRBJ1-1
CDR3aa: CAWIWGRGRTEAFF

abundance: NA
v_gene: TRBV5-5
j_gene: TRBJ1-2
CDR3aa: CASTRTGNYGYTF

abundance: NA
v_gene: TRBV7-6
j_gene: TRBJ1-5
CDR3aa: CASSLGGADQPQHF

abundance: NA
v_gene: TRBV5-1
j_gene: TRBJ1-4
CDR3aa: CASSRRTGKNEKLFF

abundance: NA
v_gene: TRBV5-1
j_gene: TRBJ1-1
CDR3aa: CASSQGSGTEAFF

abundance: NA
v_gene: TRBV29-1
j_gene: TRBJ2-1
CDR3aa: CSVEGEAGGPAEQFF

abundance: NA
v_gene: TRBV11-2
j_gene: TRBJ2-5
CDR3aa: CASSLGASLETQYF

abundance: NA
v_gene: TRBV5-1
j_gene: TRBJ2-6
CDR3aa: CASSADSGANVLTF

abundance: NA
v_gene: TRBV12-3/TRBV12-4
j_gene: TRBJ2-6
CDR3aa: CASSLGDRASSGANVLTF